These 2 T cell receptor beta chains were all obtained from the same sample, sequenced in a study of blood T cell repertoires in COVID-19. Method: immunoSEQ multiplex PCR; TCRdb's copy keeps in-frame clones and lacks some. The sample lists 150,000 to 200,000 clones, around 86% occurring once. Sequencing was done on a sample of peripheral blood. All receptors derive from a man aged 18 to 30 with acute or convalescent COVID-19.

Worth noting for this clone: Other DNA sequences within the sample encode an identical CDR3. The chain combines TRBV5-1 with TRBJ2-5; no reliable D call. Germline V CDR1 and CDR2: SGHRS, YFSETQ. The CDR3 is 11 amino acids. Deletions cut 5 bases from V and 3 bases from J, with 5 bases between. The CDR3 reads CASSREETQYF. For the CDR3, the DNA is TGCGCCAGCAGTAGAGAAGAGACCCAGTACTTC.

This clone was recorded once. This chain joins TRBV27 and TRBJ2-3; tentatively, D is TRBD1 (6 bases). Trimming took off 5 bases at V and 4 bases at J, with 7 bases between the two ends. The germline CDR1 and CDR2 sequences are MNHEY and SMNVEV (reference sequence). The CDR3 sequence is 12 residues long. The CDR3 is CASSHRADTQYF. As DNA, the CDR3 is TGTGCCAGCAGTCACAGGGCAGATACGCAGTATTTT.